The sequence of this TCR beta chain was determined in a study of T cell responses to AZD1222 COVID-19 vaccine. General observations from the study: Clonal diversity may have been underestimated, and the donors were mostly white British, with more females than males. Spike was spanned by vaccine-associated CD4 TCRs, which were dominant at 160-218 and 743-854. Scientists sampled the repertoires only once the peak T cell response had passed.

Libraries were prepared by immunoSEQ multiplex PCR; TCRdb keeps only in-frame clonotypes and omits some of them. The sample carries 130,000 or so clones, 85% to 95% recorded once. Regarding this clone: Its antigen is still unknown.

The germline gives CDR1 KGHDR, CDR2 SFDVKD. CDR3 length equals 16 residues. The junction had 5 bases not matched to a gene; V was cut back by 2 bases and J by 9 bases. Sequenced material: peripheral blood, taken on day 0 of AZD1222 vaccination. The chain couples TRBV24-1 to TRBJ2-1; 14 bases line up with TRBD2. This TCR derives from an adult in good health. The CDR3 region is CATSDSGTSGRGEQFF. The CDR3, as DNA: TGTGCCACCAGTGATTCCGGGACTAGCGGGAGAGGTGAGCAGTTCTTC.